Listed here are 19 T cell receptor beta chains from one sample, sequenced in a study of ipilimumab plus nivolumab after autologous stem cell transplantation (TCRdb year 2021). Library preparation was by the immunoSEQ multiplex PCR assay. TCRdb re-hosts the immuneACCESS table, in-frame sequences only. Its copies lack some clones; in the studies checked, an unresolved V gene accounts for under half of them, and the cause for the rest is not known. For this sample the table gives about 40,000 clones, of which 85% to 95% were detected only once. The top ten clonotypes cover over 0.85% of the sample. This specimen was PBMCs, taken in a trial of ipilimumab plus nivolumab as post-transplant consolidation. The source is a male donor with multiple myeloma.

The chain uses TRBV5-1 and TRBJ1-4, with D possibly being TRBD1 (5 bases). The CDR3 runs to 15 residues. The germline gives CDR1 SGHRS, CDR2 YFSETQ. Trimming stripped 4 bases from V and 7 bases from J, with 17 bases between. The CDR3 DNA follows: TGCGCCAGCAGCCTGTTCGGGGACCTGAGTGAAAAACTGTTTTTT. It specifies CASSLFGDLSEKLFF.

The genes are TRBV28 and TRBJ2-1; TRBD2 matches 7 bases. The CDR3 is made up of 14 amino acids. Germline V CDR1 and CDR2: MDHEN, SYDVKM. V lost 7 bases to trimming and J lost 8 bases; unmatched junction nucleotides: 11. The DNA of the CDR3 is TGTGCCAGCACAACCACAGCGGGGTTCGATGAGCAGTTCTTC. Translating gives CASTTTAGFDEQFF.

V is TRBV4-3 and J is TRBJ1-5, with D possibly matching TRBD1 (5 bases). This CDR3 is 18 amino acids long. Trimming stripped 0 bases from V and 0 bases from J, with 15 bases between. Germline assignment: CDR1 LGHNA and CDR2 YSLEER. The CDR3, as DNA: TGCGCCAGCAGCCAAGATGTTGGGGCAAGACCTAGCAATCAGCCCCAGCATTTT. It codes for CASSQDVGARPSNQPQHF.

V usage is TRBV9 and J usage is TRBJ2-1; maybe TRBD1 (6 bases). The CDR3 has 16 residues. Germline assignment: CDR1 SGDLS and CDR2 YYNGEE. V shed 0 bases and J shed 6 bases, with 16 bases lying between them. In DNA, the CDR3 is TGTGCCAGCAGCGTAGCACGGGAAAGGGGGACCAATGAGCAGTTCTTC. Translated, it gives CASSVARERGTNEQFF.

The chain is built from TRBV5-1 and TRBJ2-3; TRBD2 matches at 13 bases. CDR1 is SGHRS, CDR2 YFSETQ, per germline. With V trimmed by 3 bases and J by 3 bases, 4 bases remained unmatched. The length of the CDR3 is 16 residues. The CDR3: CASSSGLAGVTDTQYF. CDR3 nucleotides: TGCGCCAGCAGCTCCGGACTAGCGGGGGTAACAGATACGCAGTATTTT.

This clone was counted once. This sequence joins TRBV7-2 and TRBJ2-5, with D tentatively TRBD2 (6 bases). Germline V gene data show CDR1 as SGHTA and CDR2 as FQGNSA. Trimming took off 5 bases at V and 5 bases at J, with 15 bases between the two ends. This CDR3 is built from 14 residues. The CDR3: CASSGRQGVETQYF. The DNA for the CDR3 is TGTGCCAGCAGCGGGAGGCAGGGAGTGGAGACCCAGTACTTC.

The genes are TRBV5-6 and TRBJ2-1, with 11 bases identical to TRBD2. The V and J ends lost 2 bases and 6 bases, in that order; junction bases with no gene match: 13. The CDR3 totals 18 residues. From germline, CDR1 is SGHDT and CDR2 YYEEEE. The CDR3 reads CASSFSGGVGLAVNEQFF. CDR3 DNA sequence: TGTGCCAGCAGCTTTAGCGGTGGGGTGGGACTAGCGGTCAATGAGCAGTTCTTC.

The rearrangement links TRBV5-4 to TRBJ2-1, with TRBD1 matching over 7 bases. The CDR3 has 13 residues. The V gene end was trimmed by 4 bases and the J gene end by 7 bases; junction bases not matched to a gene: 5. Germline lookup yields CDR1 SGHNT and CDR2 YYREEE (reference sequence). The CDR3 protein is CASSRDSPNEQFF. The CDR3 DNA is TGTGCCAGCAGCAGGGACAGCCCGAATGAGCAGTTCTTC.

The chain joins TRBV28 to TRBJ2-3, with D tentatively TRBD1 (5 bases). The CDR3 loop spans 12 amino acids. Looked up from germline, CDR1 is MDHEN and CDR2 is SYDVKM. Between the trimmed V and J ends, which lost 5 bases and 10 bases, there was a span of 13 bases. CDR3 in DNA: TGTGCCAGCAGTGGCCTTAGGGGCCCGCAGTATTTT. Translation: CASSGLRGPQYF.

V is TRBV19 and J is TRBJ2-3; a weak D match, TRBD2 (6 bases). Between the trimmed V and J ends, which lost 2 bases and 2 bases, there was a span of 20 bases. This CDR3 region has 18 residues. The germline CDR1 and CDR2 sequences are LNHDA and SQIVND (reference sequence). CDR3 coding DNA: TGTGCCAGTAGTATACGGGGTGAGGGGAGGCGGATCACAGATACGCAGTATTTT. Protein product: CASSIRGEGRRITDTQYF.

The chain recombines TRBV5-1 with TRBJ2-5, with TRBD2 matching 10 bases. The CDR3 is made up of 15 amino acids. The J segment lost 2 bases and the V segment lost 4 bases, leaving 5 bases of the junction unmatched. Germline-derived CDR1 and CDR2 are SGHRS and YFSETQ. CDR3 coding DNA: TGCGCCAGCAGCGTATTTAGCGGGGGGCAAGAGACCCAGTACTTC. Translated, it gives CASSVFSGGQETQYF.

This chain links TRBV2 with TRBJ1-2; TRBD1 agrees at 7 bases. The CDR3 consists of 16 residues. Germline assignment: CDR1 SNHLY and CDR2 FYNNEI. With V trimmed by 3 bases and J by 7 bases, 14 bases remained unmatched. The CDR3 loop reads CASSDGQDLDLSGYTF. CDR3 nucleotides: TGTGCCAGCAGTGACGGACAGGACCTGGATTTGAGTGGCTACACCTTC.

CDR3: CASSWGQVEVGELFF. The DNA of the CDR3 is TGTGCCAGCAGCTGGGGACAGGTCGAAGTGGGGGAGCTGTTTTTT. This chain connects TRBV7-6 to TRBJ2-2; 8 bases fit TRBD1. Losses at the gene ends were 4 bases for V and 8 bases for J; bases not matched to a gene: 9. Germline CDR1 and CDR2: SGHVS and FNYEAQ. The CDR3 contains 15 residues. Full variable domain (rest looked up from reference TRBV7-6 and TRBJ2-2): GAGVSQSPRYKVTKRGQDVALRCDPISGHVSLYWYRQALGQGPEFLTYFNYEAQQDKSGLPNDRFSAERPEGSISTLTIQRTEQRDSAMYRCASSWGQVEVGELFFGEGSRLTVL.

The chain joins TRBV27 to TRBJ2-3; possibly TRBD1 for D (6 bases). Germline V gives CDR1 MNHEY, CDR2 SMNVEV (reference sequence). The CDR3 sequence is 13 residues long. Between the trimmed V and J ends, which lost 3 bases and 3 bases, there was a span of 7 bases. The CDR3: CASSFQGTDTQYF. The CDR3, as DNA: TGTGCCAGCAGTTTCCAGGGGACAGATACGCAGTATTTT.

The chain joins TRBV7-9 to TRBJ1-4; D is unresolved. Germline-derived CDR1 and CDR2 are SEHNR and FQNEAQ (reference sequence). Deletions cut 1 base from V and 0 bases from J, with 15 bases between. The CDR3 totals 18 residues. For the CDR3, the DNA is TGTGCCAGCAGCTTAGTAGCAGAACGAGTTGCAACTAATGAAAAACTGTTTTTT. Translated, it gives CASSLVAERVATNEKLFF. Filled out from reference TRBV7-9 and TRBJ1-4, the complete variable domain reads DTGVSQNPRHKITKRGQNVTFRCDPISEHNRLYWYRQTLGQGPEFLTYFQNEAQLEKSRLLSDRFSAERPKGSFSTLEIQRTEQGDSAMYLCASSLVAERVATNEKLFFGSGTQLSVL.

The CDR3 region is CASSKKGSDTQYF. The CDR3 bases are TGTGCCAGCAGCAAGAAGGGGTCAGATACGCAGTATTTT. The rearrangement joins TRBV25-1 to TRBJ2-3; a weak D match, TRBD1 (5 bases). CDR3 length: 13 amino acids. Trimming removed 6 bases at V and 4 bases at J, with 11 bases between. In germline, CDR1 is MGHDK, CDR2 SYGVNS.

CDR3 loop: CASSLQGMGNSPLHF. The CDR3 DNA follows: TGCGCCAGCAGCTTGCAGGGGATGGGGAATTCACCCCTCCACTTT. The chain joins TRBV5-1 to TRBJ1-6, with a possible D match to TRBD1 (6 bases). CDR3 size: 15 residues. V gave up 1 base and J gave up 7 bases, with 12 bases separating them. CDR1 and CDR2 from the germline V gene are SGHRS and YFSETQ.

The chain joins TRBV13 to TRBJ2-5, with a tentative D call TRBD2 (5 bases). The CDR3 is 13 amino acids. Germline V gene lookup returns CDR1 PRHDT and CDR2 FYEKMQ (reference sequence). Trimming cost V 5 bases and J 7 bases, with 14 bases left between them. CDR3 DNA sequence: TGTGCCAGCAGCCCCCGGGAATACGGGACCCAGTACTTC. Protein sequence: CASSPREYGTQYF. Looking up the rest from reference TRBV13 and TRBJ2-5 gives the full variable domain: AAGVIQSPRHLIKEKRETATLKCYPIPRHDTVYWYQQGPGQDPQFLISFYEKMQSDKGSIPDRFSAQQFSDYHSELNMSSLELGDSALYFCASSPREYGTQYFGPGTRLLVL.

The rearrangement links TRBV5-1 to TRBJ2-3; 9 bases line up with TRBD2. V lost 4 bases and J lost 5; bases outside the gene matches: 14. From germline, CDR1 is SGHRS and CDR2 YFSETQ. This CDR3 region has 17 residues. The CDR3, as DNA: TGCGCCAGCAGCCCCGGGGCTAGCGGGGAGACACAAGATACGCAGTATTTT. Amino acid sequence: CASSPGASGETQDTQYF.